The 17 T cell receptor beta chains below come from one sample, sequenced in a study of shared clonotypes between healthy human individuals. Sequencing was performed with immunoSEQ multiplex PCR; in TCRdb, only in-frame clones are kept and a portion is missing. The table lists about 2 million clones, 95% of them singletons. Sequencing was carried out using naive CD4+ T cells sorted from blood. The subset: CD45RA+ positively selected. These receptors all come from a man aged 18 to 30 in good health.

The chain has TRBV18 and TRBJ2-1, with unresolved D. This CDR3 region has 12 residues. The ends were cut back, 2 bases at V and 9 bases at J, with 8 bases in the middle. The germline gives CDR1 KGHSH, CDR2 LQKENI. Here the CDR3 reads CASSPEIGEQFF. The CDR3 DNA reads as TGTGCCAGCTCACCAGAGATAGGTGAGCAGTTCTTC. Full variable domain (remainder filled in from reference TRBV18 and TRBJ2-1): NAGVMQNPRHLVRRRGQEARLRCSPMKGHSHVYWYRQLPEEGLKFMVYLQKENIIDESGMPKERFSAEFPKEGPSILRIQQVVRGDSAAYFCASSPEIGEQFFGPGTRLTVL.

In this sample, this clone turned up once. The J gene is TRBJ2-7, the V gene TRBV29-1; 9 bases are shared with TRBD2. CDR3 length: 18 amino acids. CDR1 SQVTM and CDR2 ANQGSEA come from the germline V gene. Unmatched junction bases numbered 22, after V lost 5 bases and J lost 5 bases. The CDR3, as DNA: TGCAGCGTTAGGGGGTGGGCCCACACCCGGACTAGCGTCCACGAGCAGTACTTC. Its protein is CSVRGWAHTRTSVHEQYF.

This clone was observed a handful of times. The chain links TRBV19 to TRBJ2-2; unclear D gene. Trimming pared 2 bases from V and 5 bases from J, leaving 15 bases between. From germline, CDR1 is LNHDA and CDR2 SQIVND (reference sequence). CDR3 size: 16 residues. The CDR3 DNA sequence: TGTGCCAGTAGTATAAATCGAGGACCGACTACCGGGGAGCTGTTTTTT. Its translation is CASSINRGPTTGELFF.

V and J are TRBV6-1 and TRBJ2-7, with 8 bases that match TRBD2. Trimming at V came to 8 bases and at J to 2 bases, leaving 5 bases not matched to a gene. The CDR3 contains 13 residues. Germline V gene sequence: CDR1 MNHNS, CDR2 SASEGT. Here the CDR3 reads CASRRGAPYEQYF. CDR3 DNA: TGTGCCAGCCGGCGGGGGGCCCCCTACGAGCAGTACTTC.

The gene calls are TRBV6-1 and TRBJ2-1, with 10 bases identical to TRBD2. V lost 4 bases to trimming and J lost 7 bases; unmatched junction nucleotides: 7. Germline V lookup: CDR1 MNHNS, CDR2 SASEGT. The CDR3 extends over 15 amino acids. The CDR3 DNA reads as TGTGCCAGCAGTGCGTCTAGCGGGAGTGCGAATGAGCAGTTCTTC. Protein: CASSASSGSANEQFF.

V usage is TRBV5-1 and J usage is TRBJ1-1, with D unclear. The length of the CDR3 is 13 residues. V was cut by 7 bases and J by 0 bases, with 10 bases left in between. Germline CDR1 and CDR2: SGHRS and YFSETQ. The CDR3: CASAEQMNTEAFF. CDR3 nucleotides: TGCGCCAGCGCGGAGCAGATGAACACTGAAGCTTTCTTT.

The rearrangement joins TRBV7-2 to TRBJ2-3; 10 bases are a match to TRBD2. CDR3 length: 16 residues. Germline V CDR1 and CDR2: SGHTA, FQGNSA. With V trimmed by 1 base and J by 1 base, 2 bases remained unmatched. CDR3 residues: CASSLDGLAGTDTQYF. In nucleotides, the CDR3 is TGTGCCAGCAGCTTAGACGGACTAGCGGGCACAGATACGCAGTATTTT.

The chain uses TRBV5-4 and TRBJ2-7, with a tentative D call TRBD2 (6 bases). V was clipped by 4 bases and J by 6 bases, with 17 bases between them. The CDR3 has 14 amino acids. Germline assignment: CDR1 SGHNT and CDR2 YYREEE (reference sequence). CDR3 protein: CASSRSPGVSEQYF. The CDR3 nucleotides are TGTGCCAGCAGCAGGTCCCCGGGGGTAAGCGAGCAGTACTTC.

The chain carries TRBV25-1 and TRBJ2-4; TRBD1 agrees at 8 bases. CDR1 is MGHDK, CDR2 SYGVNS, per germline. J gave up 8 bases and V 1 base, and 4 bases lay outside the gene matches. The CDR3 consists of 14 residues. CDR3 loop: CASSESGQGDIQYF. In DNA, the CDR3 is TGTGCCAGCAGTGAATCCGGACAGGGCGACATTCAGTACTTC.

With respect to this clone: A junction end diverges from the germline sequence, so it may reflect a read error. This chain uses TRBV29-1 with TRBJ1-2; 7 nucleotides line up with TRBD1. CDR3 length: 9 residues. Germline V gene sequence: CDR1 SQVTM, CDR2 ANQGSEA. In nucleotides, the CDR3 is TGCAGCGTTGATGGGGACAGCGCCTTC. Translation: CSVDGDSAF.

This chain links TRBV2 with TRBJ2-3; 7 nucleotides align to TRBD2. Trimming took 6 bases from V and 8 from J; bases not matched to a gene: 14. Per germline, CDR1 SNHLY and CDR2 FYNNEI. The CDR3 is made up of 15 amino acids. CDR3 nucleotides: TGTGCCAGCAGGGTCGGGGGGTCCCGTCCAGGTACGCAGTATTTT. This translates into CASRVGGSRPGTQYF.

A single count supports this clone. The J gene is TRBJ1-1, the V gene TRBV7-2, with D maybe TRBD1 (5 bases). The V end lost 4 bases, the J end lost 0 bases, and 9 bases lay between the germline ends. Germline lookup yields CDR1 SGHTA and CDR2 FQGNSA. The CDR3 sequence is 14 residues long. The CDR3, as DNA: TGTGCCAGCAGCTCGGGACCGCTGAACACTGAAGCTTTCTTT. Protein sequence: CASSSGPLNTEAFF.

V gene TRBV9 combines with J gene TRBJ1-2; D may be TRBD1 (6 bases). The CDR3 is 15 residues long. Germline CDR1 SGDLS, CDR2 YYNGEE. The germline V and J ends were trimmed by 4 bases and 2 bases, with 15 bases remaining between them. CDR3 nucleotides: TGTGCCAGCAGCCCCCGGACAGCCAAGAACTATGGCTACACCTTC. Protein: CASSPRTAKNYGYTF.

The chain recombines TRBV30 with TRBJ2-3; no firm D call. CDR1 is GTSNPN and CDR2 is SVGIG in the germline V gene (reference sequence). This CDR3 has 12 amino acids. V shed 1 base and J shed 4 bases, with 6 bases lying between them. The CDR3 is CAWSGVADTQYF. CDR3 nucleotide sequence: TGTGCCTGGAGTGGGGTAGCAGATACGCAGTATTTT.

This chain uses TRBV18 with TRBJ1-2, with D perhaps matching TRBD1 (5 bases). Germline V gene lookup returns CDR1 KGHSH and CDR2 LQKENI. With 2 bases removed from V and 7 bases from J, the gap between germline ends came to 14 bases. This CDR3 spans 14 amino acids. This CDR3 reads CASSPGTAPAGYTF. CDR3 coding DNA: TGTGCCAGCTCACCAGGGACCGCCCCCGCTGGCTACACCTTC. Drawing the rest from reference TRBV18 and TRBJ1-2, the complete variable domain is NAGVMQNPRHLVRRRGQEARLRCSPMKGHSHVYWYRQLPEEGLKFMVYLQKENIIDESGMPKERFSAEFPKEGPSILRIQQVVRGDSAAYFCASSPGTAPAGYTFGSGTRLTVV.

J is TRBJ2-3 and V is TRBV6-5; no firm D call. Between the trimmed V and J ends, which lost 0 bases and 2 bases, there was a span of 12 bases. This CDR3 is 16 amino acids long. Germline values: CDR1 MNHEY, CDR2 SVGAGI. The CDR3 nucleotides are TGTGCCAGCAGTTACTCAGGGTCTTCCAACACAGATACGCAGTATTTT. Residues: CASSYSGSSNTDTQYF.

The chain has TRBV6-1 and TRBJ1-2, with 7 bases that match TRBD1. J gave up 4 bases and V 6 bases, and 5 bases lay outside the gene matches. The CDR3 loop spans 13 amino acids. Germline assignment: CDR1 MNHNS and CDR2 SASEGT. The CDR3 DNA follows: TGTGCCAGCAGCCAGACAGGGAGCTATGGCTACACCTTC. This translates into CASSQTGSYGYTF.